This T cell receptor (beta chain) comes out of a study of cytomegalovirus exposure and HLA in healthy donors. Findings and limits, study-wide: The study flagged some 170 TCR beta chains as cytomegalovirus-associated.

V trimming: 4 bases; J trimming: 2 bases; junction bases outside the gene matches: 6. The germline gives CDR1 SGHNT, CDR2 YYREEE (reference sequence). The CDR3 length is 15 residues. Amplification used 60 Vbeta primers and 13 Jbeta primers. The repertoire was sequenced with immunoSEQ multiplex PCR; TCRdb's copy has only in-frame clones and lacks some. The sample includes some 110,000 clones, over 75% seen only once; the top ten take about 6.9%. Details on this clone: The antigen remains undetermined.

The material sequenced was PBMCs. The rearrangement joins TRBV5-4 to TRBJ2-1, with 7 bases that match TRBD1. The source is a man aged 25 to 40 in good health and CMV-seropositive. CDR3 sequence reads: CASSRPGGTYNEQFF. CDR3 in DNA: TGTGCCAGCAGCCGTCCAGGGGGAACCTACAATGAGCAGTTCTTC.